What follows are 26 T cell receptor beta chains derived from one specimen sequenced in a study of cytomegalovirus exposure and HLA in healthy donors. The PCR was carried out with 60 Vbeta primers and 13 Jbeta primers. The table came from immunoSEQ multiplex PCR; TCRdb's copy has only in-frame clones and leaves some out. This repertoire shows some 180,000 clones, 78% found once; its top ten account for less than 3.5%. The sample comprised PBMCs. The receptors derive from a female donor in good health and CMV-seronegative.

The chain couples TRBV5-4 to TRBJ2-5, with D unresolved. This CDR3 comprises 13 residues. Per germline, CDR1 SGHNT and CDR2 YYREEE (reference sequence). Trimming removed 2 bases at V and 7 bases at J, with 12 bases between. Here the CDR3 reads CASSFERVRTQYF. The CDR3 DNA sequence: TGTGCCAGCAGCTTTGAGAGAGTGCGGACCCAGTACTTC.

This clone was recorded only once. The genes are TRBV7-2 and TRBJ1-1; D is possibly TRBD1 (5 bases). Germline CDR1 SGHTA, CDR2 FQGNSA. V dropped 2 bases and J dropped 6 bases, with 13 bases sitting between them. The CDR3 extends over 14 amino acids. CDR3 sequence reads: CASSLNRQAAEAFF. The CDR3, as DNA: TGTGCCAGCAGCTTAAACAGGCAGGCCGCTGAAGCTTTCTTT.

This clone was counted between two and nine times. The chain recombines TRBV11-2 with TRBJ2-7; 8 positions agree with TRBD2. This CDR3 has 17 residues. J was trimmed by 2 bases and V by 8 bases; bases with no gene match: 17. The germline V gene has CDR1 SGHAT and CDR2 FQNNGV. The CDR3 spells CASRKMGRAGAPYEQYF. CDR3 nucleotide sequence: TGTGCCAGCCGGAAAATGGGGCGAGCGGGAGCCCCCTACGAGCAGTACTTC.

V gene TRBV7-9 combines with J gene TRBJ2-5, with D possibly being TRBD1 (6 bases). Trimming stripped 4 bases from V and 12 bases from J, with 24 bases between. This CDR3 contains 15 residues. Germline values: CDR1 SEHNR, CDR2 FQNEAQ (reference sequence). The CDR3 bases are TGTGCCAGCAGCTCAAAAACTTACAGGGTTGAATATAAGTACTTC. It yields the protein CASSSKTYRVEYKYF.

The chain employs TRBV30 and TRBJ1-1, with a weak D call TRBD1 (5 bases). Germline V gene lookup returns CDR1 GTSNPN and CDR2 SVGIG (reference sequence). Trimming took 3 bases from V and 2 from J, leaving 7 bases between them. The CDR3 totals 12 residues. CDR3 loop: CAWRGQNTEAFF. CDR3 coding DNA: TGTGCCTGGAGAGGACAAAACACTGAAGCTTTCTTT.

As to this clone: This sample also contains other DNA sequences that code for the same CDR3. V and J are TRBV28 and TRBJ2-7, with 9 bases fitting TRBD1. Trimming at V came to 3 bases and at J to 3 bases, leaving 3 bases not matched to a gene. Germline V CDR1 and CDR2: MDHEN, SYDVKM. The CDR3 is made up of 14 amino acids. The CDR3 protein is CASSFPGQGYEQYF. The DNA for the CDR3 is TGTGCCAGCAGTTTCCCGGGACAGGGCTACGAGCAGTACTTC.

V gene TRBV30 combines with J gene TRBJ2-7; no firm D call. Per the germline V gene, CDR1 is GTSNPN and CDR2 is SVGIG (reference sequence). This CDR3 comprises 11 residues. Trimming stripped 1 base from V and 4 bases from J, with 5 bases between. The DNA for the CDR3 is TGTGCCTGGAGTGCAGATTACGAGCAGTACTTC. Translated, it gives CAWSADYEQYF.

The chain is built from TRBV15 and TRBJ1-2; 8 nucleotides align to TRBD1. The CDR3 is 15 residues long. Germline V gene data show CDR1 as LNHNV and CDR2 as YYDKDF (reference sequence). V lost 3 bases to trimming and J lost 5 bases; unmatched junction nucleotides: 8. The CDR3 is CATSRDRALGYGYTF. DNA of the CDR3: TGTGCCACCAGCAGGGACAGGGCCCTTGGGTATGGCTACACCTTC.

J is TRBJ1-5 and V is TRBV18; no definite D call. This CDR3 has 16 residues. Between the trimmed V and J ends, which lost 4 bases and 2 bases, there was a span of 15 bases. Germline loops: CDR1 KGHSH, CDR2 LQKENI. In DNA form, the CDR3 reads TGTGCCAGCTCACTGGCGGGTAAAAACGGCAATCAGCCCCAGCATTTT. This sequence encodes CASSLAGKNGNQPQHF. Full variable domain (rest looked up from reference TRBV18 and TRBJ1-5): NAGVMQNPRHLVRRRGQEARLRCSPMKGHSHVYWYRQLPEEGLKFMVYLQKENIIDESGMPKERFSAEFPKEGPSILRIQQVVRGDSAAYFCASSLAGKNGNQPQHFGDGTRLSIL.

The V and J genes are TRBV6-5 and TRBJ2-5; D is possibly TRBD1 (6 bases). V was shortened by 2 bases and J by 4 bases, with 8 bases between the two germline ends. In germline, CDR1 is MNHEY, CDR2 SVGAGI. The CDR3 sequence is 13 residues long. The DNA for the CDR3 is TGTGCCAGCAGTTACGCAGGGGTAGAGACCCAGTACTTC. Residues: CASSYAGVETQYF.

J is TRBJ2-5 and V is TRBV7-2, with 13 bases fitting TRBD2. Germline-derived CDR1 and CDR2 are SGHTA and FQGNSA. The CDR3 consists of 15 residues. J gave up 4 bases and V 6 bases, and 5 bases lay outside the gene matches. The CDR3 region has the DNA TGTGCCAGCAGGCGGACTAGCGGGAGTGGAGAGACCCAGTACTTC. It codes for CASRRTSGSGETQYF.

The chain joins TRBV5-6 to TRBJ2-7, with TRBD2 matching over 11 bases. This CDR3 has 15 residues. Germline V gene sequence: CDR1 SGHDT, CDR2 YYEEEE. Losses at the gene ends were 0 bases for V and 3 bases for J; bases not matched to a gene: 2. The DNA for the CDR3 is TGTGCCAGCAGCTTGGGGACTAGCGGGTTCTACGAGCAGTACTTC. Its protein product is CASSLGTSGFYEQYF. Variable domain in full (rest from reference TRBV5-6 and TRBJ2-7): DAGVTQSPTHLIKTRGQQVTLRCSPKSGHDTVSWYQQALGQGPQFIFQYYEEEERQRGNFPDRFSGHQFPNYSSELNVNALLLGDSALYLCASSLGTSGFYEQYFGPGTRLTVT.

The chain uses TRBV6-1 and TRBJ2-7, with D perhaps matching TRBD1 (5 bases). Trimming left V 0 bases short and J 2 bases short, with 8 bases between. The CDR3 contains 14 residues. Germline V CDR1 and CDR2: MNHNS, SASEGT. The CDR3 here is CASSEAGLAYEQYF. DNA for the CDR3: TGTGCCAGCAGTGAAGCGGGGCTAGCCTACGAGCAGTACTTC.

This clone was recorded a few times. The chain is built from TRBV27 and TRBJ2-2, with D tentatively TRBD2 (6 bases). Germline loops: CDR1 MNHEY, CDR2 SMNVEV (reference sequence). The V gene lost 2 bases and the J gene lost 6 bases, with 7 bases spanning the gap. The CDR3 consists of 13 residues. CDR3 loop: CASSLVAAGELFF. In DNA, the CDR3 is TGTGCCAGCAGTTTAGTAGCGGCCGGGGAGCTGTTTTTT.

The chain carries TRBV6-1 and TRBJ1-1; D might be TRBD1 (6 bases). This CDR3 has 11 residues. The V gene lost 10 bases and the J gene lost 11 bases, with 17 bases spanning the gap. Germline V gene sequence: CDR1 MNHNS, CDR2 SASEGT. Here the CDR3 reads CATTDRRSAFF. DNA for the CDR3: TGTGCCACTACCGACAGGCGGTCGGCTTTCTTT.

The CDR3 DNA sequence: TGCGCCAGCAGCTTGGCCGAGGTGGATACGCAGTATTTT. It codes for CASSLAEVDTQYF. The gene calls are TRBV5-1 and TRBJ2-3; D unclear. Trimming removed 0 bases at V and 6 bases at J, with 8 bases between. The CDR3 consists of 13 residues. The germline gives CDR1 SGHRS, CDR2 YFSETQ. Using reference TRBV5-1 and TRBJ2-3 for the parts outside the CDR3, the full variable domain is KAGVTQTPRYLIKTRGQQVTLSCSPISGHRSVSWYQQTPGQGLQFLFEYFSETQRNKGNFPGRFSGRQFSNSRSEMNVSTLELGDSALYLCASSLAEVDTQYFGPGTRLTVL.

The chain combines TRBV5-6 with TRBJ2-7; 8 bases fit TRBD2. In germline, CDR1 is SGHDT, CDR2 YYEEEE. This CDR3 has 15 residues. The trim removed 0 bases at V and 2 bases at J, leaving 4 bases unmatched. The DNA for the CDR3 is TGTGCCAGCAGCTTGGGACCGGGAGGGGCCTACGAGCAGTACTTC. Its translation: CASSLGPGGAYEQYF.

The chain uses TRBV6-5 and TRBJ2-1; 13 nucleotides line up with TRBD2. V dropped 6 bases and J dropped 8; count of bases not matched to a gene: 7. This CDR3 has 15 amino acids. Germline CDR1 MNHEY, CDR2 SVGAGI. The CDR3 loop is CASRRTSGGADEQFF. The CDR3 bases are TGTGCCAGCAGACGTACTAGCGGGGGGGCCGATGAGCAGTTCTTC.

The chain couples TRBV4-3 to TRBJ2-7, with 9 bases identical to TRBD1. J was trimmed by 2 bases and V by 1 base; bases with no gene match: 0. CDR3 length equals 14 residues. Germline CDR1 reads LGHNA; CDR2 reads YSLEER. The CDR3 spells CASSQGQGAYEQYF. DNA for the CDR3: TGCGCCAGCAGCCAAGGACAGGGGGCCTACGAGCAGTACTTC.

The chain carries TRBV2 and TRBJ2-2; perhaps TRBD1 as D (6 bases). Trimming took off 3 bases at V and 7 bases at J, with 9 bases between the two ends. Germline CDR1 and CDR2: SNHLY and FYNNEI. The CDR3 spans 13 residues. The CDR3 DNA reads TGTGCCAGCAGTGATACAGGGTTCGGGGAGCTGTTTTTT. It codes for CASSDTGFGELFF. Together with reference TRBV2 and TRBJ2-2, the CDR3 gives the full variable domain: EPEVTQTPSHQVTQMGQEVILRCVPISNHLYFYWYRQILGQKVEFLVSFYNNEISEKSEIFDDQFSVERPDGSNFTLKIRSTKLEDSAMYFCASSDTGFGELFFGEGSRLTVL.

The chain uses TRBV4-1 and TRBJ1-6; no clear D. CDR1 and CDR2 (germline): MGHRA, YSYEKL. V was cut by 0 bases and J by 6 bases, with 12 bases left in between. The CDR3 contains 16 residues. CDR3 residues: CASSQEGTAANSPLHF. DNA for the CDR3: TGCGCCAGCAGCCAAGAAGGCACAGCAGCTAATTCACCCCTCCACTTT.

This clone was found a few times. The rearrangement links TRBV19 to TRBJ2-7; 12 bases line up with TRBD1. V trimming: 1 base; J trimming: 2 bases; junction bases outside the gene matches: 0. Germline loops: CDR1 LNHDA, CDR2 SQIVND (reference sequence). The CDR3 extends over 15 amino acids. CDR3 bases: TGTGCCAGTAGTATAGGGGACAGGGGGCCCTACGAGCAGTACTTC. Protein: CASSIGDRGPYEQYF.

This clone was picked up a small number of times. The chain is built from TRBV28 and TRBJ1-1; possibly TRBD1 for D (5 bases). V was cut by 0 bases and J by 1 base, with 9 bases left in between. The CDR3 is made up of 15 amino acids. Germline V gene data show CDR1 as MDHEN and CDR2 as SYDVKM. CDR3 DNA: TGTGCCAGCAGTTTATGGGGACTCCAGAACACTGAAGCTTTCTTT. Translated, it gives CASSLWGLQNTEAFF.

The CDR3 sequence: CASSLLTGGYTF. CDR3 DNA sequence: TGTGCCAGCAGCCTCTTGACAGGGGGCTACACCTTC. The chain employs TRBV14 and TRBJ1-2; 7 nucleotides line up with TRBD1. The CDR3 is made up of 12 amino acids. With 4 bases clipped from V and 8 bases from J, the junction kept 4 bases outside the gene matches. From germline, CDR1 is SGHDN and CDR2 FVKESK.

The table lists this clone with a few counts. This chain connects TRBV11-3 to TRBJ1-6; D perhaps matches TRBD1 (5 bases). Germline loops: CDR1 SGHNT, CDR2 YENEEA. V was trimmed by 1 base and J by 8 bases, leaving 15 bases between them. The CDR3 loop spans 16 amino acids. CDR3 nucleotide sequence: TGTGCCAGCAGCTTAGCCACTCCCGGGACTCATTCACCCCTCCACTTT. Its translation is CASSLATPGTHSPLHF.

V usage is TRBV11-2 and J usage is TRBJ1-4, with TRBD1 identical over 9 bases. V shed 5 bases, J shed 6 bases, and the junction held 7 bases outside the gene matches. This CDR3 spans 15 amino acids. The germline V gene encodes CDR1 SGHAT and CDR2 FQNNGV. The CDR3 bases are TGTGCCAGCAGCGCCTGGGACAGGGAAGATGAAAAACTGTTTTTT. This codes for CASSAWDREDEKLFF.